The 22 T cell receptor beta chains given below trace back to one sample, sequenced in a study of neurological immune-mediated disorders. TCRdb fed the 5' RACE reads into MiXCR, producing one record per CDR3 protein. The profile shows tens of thousands of distinct CDR3 sequences, 3.6% of them singletons. The sequencing sample was made of PBMCs. The source is a man aged 25 to 45 with multiple sclerosis.

This clonotype was recorded at least ten times. The chain is built from TRBV28 and TRBJ1-1; perhaps TRBD1 as D (5 bases). CDR3 length equals 13 residues. Germline-derived CDR1 and CDR2 are MDHEN and SYDVKM. Trimming stripped 4 bases from V and 3 bases from J, with 9 bases between. CDR3: CASSSVGDTEAFF. CDR3 sequence (DNA): TGTGCCAGCAGTTCCGTGGGGGACACTGAAGCTTTCTTT.

This clonotype showed up many times. The chain couples TRBV6-5 to TRBJ2-7, with D tentatively TRBD2 (5 bases). The CDR3 contains 15 residues. The V gene's germline CDR1 is MNHEY and CDR2 SVGAGI. V was trimmed by 4 bases and J by 4 bases, leaving 17 bases between them. The CDR3 bases are TGTGCCAGCAGTTTCAGATTGAGGGAAGGGTACGAGCAGTACTTC. Translated, it gives CASSFRLREGYEQYF.

This clonotype was counted ten times or more. The J gene is TRBJ1-4, the V gene TRBV27, with D possibly matching TRBD1 (6 bases). Germline V gene sequence: CDR1 MNHEY, CDR2 SMNVEV (reference sequence). The CDR3 consists of 14 residues. V gave up 2 bases and J gave up 7 bases, with 11 bases separating them. CDR3 region: CASSLAGAGEKLFF. The CDR3 DNA reads as TGTGCCAGCAGTTTAGCAGGGGCGGGTGAAAAACTGTTTTTT.

At least ten counts were recorded for this clonotype. The chain employs TRBV7-9 and TRBJ1-1; D not resolved. The length of the CDR3 is 13 residues. Germline V gives CDR1 SEHNR, CDR2 FQNEAQ (reference sequence). V dropped 4 bases and J dropped 7 bases, with 13 bases sitting between them. CDR3 in amino acids: CASSSLSAVEAFF. In DNA, the CDR3 is TGTGCCAGCAGCTCACTATCCGCCGTTGAAGCTTTCTTT.

There are a few counts of this clonotype. The chain combines TRBV5-6 with TRBJ1-2; TRBD1 matches 7 bases. Per the germline V gene, CDR1 is SGHDT and CDR2 is YYEEEE. The CDR3 consists of 15 residues. V shed 4 bases, J shed 5 bases, and the junction held 11 bases outside the gene matches. The CDR3 loop is CASSPGTARLYGYTF. Written as DNA, the CDR3 is TGTGCCAGCAGCCCCGGGACAGCAAGATTATATGGCTACACCTTC. The full variable domain, rest sourced from reference TRBV5-6 and TRBJ1-2, is DAGVTQSPTHLIKTRGQQVTLRCSPKSGHDTVSWYQQALGQGPQFIFQYYEEEERQRGNFPDRFSGHQFPNYSSELNVNALLLGDSALYLCASSPGTARLYGYTFGSGTRLTVV.

This clonotype was recorded many times. The chain combines TRBV20-1 with TRBJ2-3; the D gene is possibly TRBD2 (5 bases). This CDR3 spans 14 amino acids. CDR1 is DFQATT and CDR2 is SNEGSKA in the germline V gene (reference sequence). V lost 6 bases and J lost 0, with 13 bases in between. The CDR3 DNA reads TGCAGTGCGGAACGGGATTCCAGCACAGATACGCAGTATTTT. This translates into CSAERDSSTDTQYF.

This clonotype was seen ten or more times. The chain employs TRBV29-1 and TRBJ1-2; TRBD1 might be the D (5 bases). The CDR3 spans 14 residues. Germline CDR1 and CDR2: SQVTM and ANQGSEA. The DNA for the CDR3 is TGCACTTTTGCGGGGGTCGCTCTTAACTATGGCTACACCTTC. Amino acid sequence: CTFAGVALNYGYTF.

This clonotype came up many times. In nucleotides, the CDR3 is TGCGCCAGCAGCCGGCTAGCGGCTCAAGAGACCCAGTACTTC. As protein: CASSRLAAQETQYF. The gene calls are TRBV5-1 and TRBJ2-5; TRBD2 matches at 7 bases. Trimming took 4 bases from V and 2 from J; bases not matched to a gene: 5. Germline assignment: CDR1 SGHRS and CDR2 YFSETQ. CDR3 length: 14 residues.

This clonotype was found many times. V and J are TRBV6-5 and TRBJ2-4; a possible D gene is TRBD2 (6 bases). Trimming stripped 0 bases from V and 0 bases from J, with 6 bases between. The CDR3 runs 15 residues. CDR1 MNHEY and CDR2 SVGAGI come from the germline V gene. CDR3 sequence reads: CASSYSGLAKNIQYF. For the CDR3, the DNA is TGTGCCAGCAGTTACTCGGGACTAGCCAAAAACATTCAGTACTTC.

This clonotype was seen many times. This rearrangement joins TRBV5-1 to TRBJ2-3; D not resolved. The CDR3 has 13 residues. Germline-derived CDR1 and CDR2 are SGHRS and YFSETQ. V was shortened by 0 bases and J by 4 bases, with 6 bases between the two germline ends. CDR3 nucleotide sequence: TGCGCCAGCAGCTTGGACGGATCAGATACGCAGTATTTT. It is translated as CASSLDGSDTQYF.

Many counts were recorded for this clonotype. The CDR3 loop reads CASSPDRGSYGYTF. The CDR3, as DNA: TGTGCCAGCAGCCCTGACAGGGGTAGCTATGGCTACACCTTC. The genes are TRBV6-5 and TRBJ1-2; 8 bases agree with TRBD1. This CDR3 is built from 14 residues. Unmatched junction bases numbered 7, after V lost 6 bases and J lost 4 bases. Looked up from germline, CDR1 is MNHEY and CDR2 is SVGAGI.

Remarks on this clonotype: As the CDR3 is not closed by the conserved phenylalanine or tryptophan, this likely results from a read error. V gene TRBV9 combines with J gene TRBJ2-4; D remains ambiguous. The V end was cut by 0 bases, the J end by 0 bases, with 7 bases between. The CDR3 contains 15 residues. In germline, CDR1 is SGDLS, CDR2 YYNGEE. CDR3 in amino acids: CASSVAVGAKNIQYN. Written as DNA, the CDR3 is TGTGCCAGCAGCGTAGCTGTAGGAGCCAAAAACATTCAGTACAAC.

At least ten counts were recorded for this clonotype. The genes are TRBV10-2 and TRBJ1-5; no reliable D call. CDR1 is WSHSY and CDR2 is SAAADI in the germline V gene. The V end lost 4 bases, the J end lost 0 bases, and 7 bases lay between the germline ends. The CDR3 spans 14 residues. The CDR3 region is CASSGQNSNQPQHF. The CDR3, as DNA: TGCGCCAGCAGTGGCCAGAATAGCAATCAGCCCCAGCATTTT.

This clonotype appeared many times. The V and J genes are TRBV7-2 and TRBJ2-5; D may be TRBD1 (6 bases). In germline, CDR1 is SGHTA, CDR2 FQGNSA. With 5 bases removed from V and 4 bases from J, the gap between germline ends came to 8 bases. The CDR3 has 12 residues. This CDR3 reads CASSATGETQYF. The DNA for the CDR3 is TGTGCCAGCAGCGCGACAGGAGAGACCCAGTACTTC.

This clonotype was seen a handful of times. The chain combines TRBV7-9 with TRBJ2-7; possibly TRBD1 for D (5 bases). CDR1 and CDR2 from the germline V gene are SEHNR and FQNEAQ (reference sequence). The CDR3 length is 15 residues. V shed 4 bases and J shed 0 bases, with 13 bases lying between them. The CDR3 bases are TGTGCCAGCAGCTCGTTCTTGGGGCGCTCCTACGAGCAGTACTTC. This sequence encodes CASSSFLGRSYEQYF.

This clonotype was picked up many times. V is TRBV5-1 and J is TRBJ1-1; D might be TRBD1 (6 bases). The CDR3 is 13 residues long. The germline V gene has CDR1 SGHRS and CDR2 YFSETQ. The V gene lost 7 bases and the J gene lost 4 bases, with 14 bases spanning the gap. The CDR3 sequence is CASAQGGSTEAFF. The CDR3 nucleotides are TGCGCCAGCGCACAAGGGGGGAGCACTGAAGCTTTCTTT.

This clonotype was counted a few times. A much larger clone lies a single base off, so this may be a read error. This sequence joins TRBV7-6 and TRBJ2-2, with 11 bases identical to TRBD1. The CDR3 has 18 residues. Losses at the gene ends were 2 bases for V and 4 bases for J; bases not matched to a gene: 9. Germline lookup yields CDR1 SGHVS and CDR2 FNYEAQ. CDR3 nucleotides: TGTGCCAGCAGCTTACGGACAGGGGGCGAAACGAGCACCGGGGAGCTGTTTTTT. Amino acids: CASSLRTGGETSTGELFF.

Only a few counts were recorded for this clonotype. The chain is built from TRBV2 and TRBJ1-2, with a weak D call TRBD1 (6 bases). Trimming left V 10 bases short and J 0 bases short, with 12 bases between. The CDR3 length is 13 residues. The germline V gene encodes CDR1 SNHLY and CDR2 FYNNEI. CDR3 nucleotides: TGTGCCACCTCGAGGGGGGCTAACTATGGCTACACCTTC. This encodes CATSRGANYGYTF.

Many counts were recorded for this clonotype. V and J are TRBV4-1 and TRBJ2-5; D ambiguous. The CDR3 contains 14 residues. The V end was cut by 4 bases, the J end by 2 bases, with 11 bases between. Germline V gives CDR1 MGHRA, CDR2 YSYEKL. CDR3 bases: TGCGCCAGCAGCCCCATCGACGTACAAGAGACCCAGTACTTC. It yields the protein CASSPIDVQETQYF.

This clonotype has at least ten counts. The chain combines TRBV7-9 with TRBJ2-5, with TRBD2 identical over 10 bases. The CDR3 sequence is 17 residues long. The germline CDR1 and CDR2 sequences are SEHNR and FQNEAQ (reference sequence). Trimming cost V 5 bases and J 4 bases; bases outside gene matches: 13. CDR3 loop: CASSLLTSSGSRETQYF. The CDR3 nucleotides are TGTGCCAGCAGCCTCCTTACCTCTAGCGGGAGTCGAGAGACCCAGTACTTC.

This clonotype was counted many times. The chain uses TRBV5-1 and TRBJ2-3, with 8 bases that match TRBD2. With V trimmed by 4 bases and J by 1 base, 8 bases remained unmatched. Germline assignment: CDR1 SGHRS and CDR2 YFSETQ. CDR3 length: 16 amino acids. Here the CDR3 DNA reads TGCGCCAGCAGCCTCCCGGGGGGGGCGGGCACAGATACGCAGTATTTT. This sequence encodes CASSLPGGAGTDTQYF. Looking up the rest from reference TRBV5-1 and TRBJ2-3 gives the full variable domain: KAGVTQTPRYLIKTRGQQVTLSCSPISGHRSVSWYQQTPGQGLQFLFEYFSETQRNKGNFPGRFSGRQFSNSRSEMNVSTLELGDSALYLCASSLPGGAGTDTQYFGPGTRLTVL.

This clonotype appeared many times. The chain combines TRBV5-6 with TRBJ2-3, with a weak D call TRBD2 (5 bases). V was cut by 5 bases and J by 2 bases, with 18 bases left in between. CDR1 is SGHDT and CDR2 is YYEEEE in the germline V gene. The CDR3 is made up of 16 amino acids. The CDR3, as DNA: TGTGCCAGCAGACAAAAAGAGGGAACATACACAGATACGCAGTATTTT. Protein sequence: CASRQKEGTYTDTQYF.